The TCR beta chain under discussion was sequenced for a study of tumor and adjacent non-tumor tissue in lung cancer. Study-level background: Patients were aged about 30 to 76, about ten men and a handful of women, stage I to III. On average, productive TCRbeta reads reached 4 million to 5 million per sample. Regarding the study as a whole: Normal lung showed higher cumulative top 100 clone frequency than tumor. Compared with tumor, normal lung showed significantly lower TCR diversity.

No cell sorting was done before RNA was extracted from the tissue. This clonotype came up a few times. Its antigen is unidentified. An end of the junction does not agree with germline; a read error may underlie this. TCRbeta libraries were built with three rounds of nested PCR, modified from ARM-PCR. Via MiXCR, TCRdb re-called the multiplex PCR reads, giving one row per CDR3 protein. This sample has approximately 130,000 distinct CDR3 sequences, with about 66% found just once. Germline CDR1 reads ENHRY; CDR2 reads SYGVKD. This CDR3 has 14 residues. The sequencing input was lung tumor tissue. The clonotype was recovered from a man under 40 with non-small cell lung cancer. This chain uses TRBV10-3 with TRBJ2-2, with D possibly TRBD2 on 5 matching bases. The CDR3 loop reads CAISESMADGELFF. DNA of the CDR3: TGTGCCATCAGTGAGTCGATGGCAGACGGGGAGTTGTTTTTT.